This T cell receptor (beta chain) was sequenced during a study of identical twins. V shed 2 bases and J 11 bases; nucleotides not matched to a gene: 6. The CDR3 sequence is 14 residues long. Germline CDR1 reads DFQATT; CDR2 reads SNEGSKA (reference sequence). General study results and limits: Weaker excess sharing between twins was seen in beta out-of-frame sequences.

Healthy Caucasians supplied all donations. Using its own MiXCR run on the 5' RACE reads, TCRdb lists one record per CDR3 protein. The sample yields some 600,000 distinct CDR3 sequences, 7.1% seen once. This clonotype was observed a handful of times. Its antigen remains unknown. This sample also belongs to another study, concerning yellow fever vaccine responses in identical twins. That work contributes: Twins' vaccine T cell responses were reported to seem partly convergent and partly personalized.

This clonotype was obtained from a woman aged 18-35 years in good health. The J gene is TRBJ1-4, the V gene TRBV20-1; 12 bases are shared with TRBD1. The specimen was PBMCs. The CDR3 coding sequence is TGCAGTGCTAGACCCCGGGACAGGGGGCATAAACTGTTTTTT. It codes for CSARPRDRGHKLFF.